This T cell receptor beta chain was obtained from a study of PD-1 blockade in mismatch repair-deficient tumors. Findings and limits, study-wide: Rapid post-treatment expansion, then contraction, generally preceding radiologic response, marked tumor-resident clones.

PCR or immunohistochemistry showed mismatch repair deficiency in every enrolled patient. TCR sequencing covered three patients who responded to pembrolizumab. With respect to this clone: Its antigen is as yet unknown.

V was pared by 3 bases and J by 7 bases, with 5 bases of the junction left unmatched. Per germline, CDR1 SGHAT and CDR2 FQNNGV. The CDR3 loop spans 13 amino acids. Using immunoSEQ multiplex PCR, the repertoire was profiled, and TCRdb retains in-frame clones only, with some absent. The table includes under 85,000 clones, 60% to 80% detected once. Sequencing was performed on peripheral blood, taken 2 weeks after starting pembrolizumab. The chain uses TRBV11-2 and TRBJ2-7, with 8 positions matching TRBD2. This clonotype was sampled from an adult with mismatch repair-deficient cancer. The CDR3 region is CASSFGRAEEQYF. DNA of the CDR3: TGTGCCAGCAGCTTCGGGAGGGCGGAGGAGCAGTACTTC.